A selection of T cell receptor beta chains follows, all from one sample in a study of T cells after yellow fever vaccination. TCRdb itself ran the 5' RACE reads through MiXCR, one entry per CDR3 protein. The sample carries 230,000 or so distinct CDR3 sequences, more than 6.5% recorded once. Source: CD4+ T cells sorted from PBMCs, taken on the day of the yellow fever booster vaccination. The receptors originated from a man aged 30-40 years who received the YFV17D yellow fever vaccine. The CDR3 runs from the conserved cysteine through the conserved F or W. A D gene is named only where the DNA matches it firmly. Clone size is stated in some rows and not others, as once, few, many or a class when expanded.

CASSYWAGGTGNTIYF	TGTGCCAGCAGTTACTGGGCAGGGGGCACTGGAAACACCATATATTTT	TRBD1	.	TRBV6-5	TRBJ1-3
CASSPGGQSSYEQYF	TGTGCCAGCAGCCCCGGGGGACAGAGCTCCTACGAGCAGTACTTC	.	many	TRBV7-2	TRBJ2-7
CASSPVGDVYEQYF	TGTGCCAGCTCACCGGTCGGGGATGTCTACGAGCAGTACTTC	.	.	TRBV18	TRBJ2-7
CASSSVTTDTQYF	TGTGCCAGCAGCTCCGTGACTACAGATACGCAGTATTTT	.	.	TRBV7-2	TRBJ2-3
CASSLFGLAGVISYEQYF	TGTGCCAGCAGCCTATTCGGACTAGCGGGAGTCATCTCCTACGAGCAGTACTTC	TRBD2	many	TRBV6-2/TRBV6-3	TRBJ2-7
CASSLGSDNRGSGANVLTF	TGCGCCAGCAGCTTGGGATCCGATAACAGGGGTTCGGGGGCCAACGTCCTGACTTTC	TRBD1	.	TRBV5-1	TRBJ2-6
CAWTGAHGYTF	TGTGCCTGGACAGGGGCCCATGGCTACACCTTC	.	.	TRBV30	TRBJ1-2
CASSQQGWTATDTQYF	TGCGCCAGCAGCCAACAGGGGTGGACAGCTACAGATACGCAGTATTTT	.	.	TRBV4-3	TRBJ2-3
CSATGGLANNEQFF	TGCAGCGCCACGGGGGGACTAGCGAACAATGAGCAGTTCTTC	TRBD2	many	TRBV20-1	TRBJ2-1
CSAAGLAGHNEQFF	TGCAGTGCTGCAGGACTAGCGGGTCACAATGAGCAGTTCTTC	TRBD2	few	TRBV20-1	TRBJ2-1
CASSPPSGEAYEQYF	TGTGCCAGCTCACCACCATCAGGGGAGGCCTACGAGCAGTACTTC	.	.	TRBV18	TRBJ2-7
CASSLETPGELFF	TGTGCCAGCAGCTTGGAAACCCCCGGGGAGCTGTTTTTT	.	many	TRBV5-6	TRBJ2-2
CASSLGTSREETQYF	TGCGCCAGCAGCCTGGGGACTAGCCGTGAAGAGACCCAGTACTTC	TRBD2	.	TRBV5-1	TRBJ2-5
CASSLDGRSTGELFF	TGTGCCAGCAGCTTAGACGGGAGAAGCACCGGGGAGCTGTTTTTT	.	few	TRBV7-2	TRBJ2-2
CSVKNPSSPNNEQFF	TGCAGTGTAAAGAATCCTAGTAGCCCTAACAATGAGCAGTTCTTC	.	.	TRBV20-1	TRBJ2-1
CCARDISSSGSSEQFF	TGCTGTGCTAGAGATATTAGCTCGAGCGGGAGTAGCGAGCAGTTCTTC	TRBD2	.	TRBV20-1	TRBJ2-1
CAQIRQGSYNEQFF	TGTGCCCAAATCCGACAGGGCTCCTACAATGAGCAGTTCTTC	TRBD1	.	TRBV30	TRBJ2-1
CATMAPRGLGNEQFF	TGTGCCACTATGGCCCCCCGGGGGCTTGGGAATGAGCAGTTCTTC	.	.	TRBV24-1	TRBJ2-1
CASSLQHF	TGTGCCAGCAGCCTCCAGCATTTT	.	.	TRBV12-3/TRBV12-4	TRBJ1-5
CASSAGLAGSHEQYF	TGCGCCAGCAGCGCGGGACTAGCGGGTTCCCACGAGCAGTACTTC	TRBD2	.	TRBV5-1	TRBJ2-7
CASSTAQATNEKLFF	TGCGCCAGCAGCACAGCACAAGCAACTAATGAAAAACTGTTTTTT	.	few	TRBV4-3	TRBJ1-4
CASRLSGRKGPYEQYF	TGTGCCAGCAGACTCAGCGGGAGAAAAGGGCCCTACGAGCAGTACTTC	TRBD2	many	TRBV28	TRBJ2-7
CASKAENQETQYF	TGTGCCAGCAAAGCGGAGAACCAAGAGACCCAGTACTTC	.	many	TRBV7-6	TRBJ2-5
CASSYSVVFLDSVTDTQYF	TGTGCCAGCAGTTACTCCGTTGTCTTTCTGGACTCAGTCACAGATACGCAGTATTTT	.	.	TRBV6-5	TRBJ2-3
CASSEFTEKLFF	TGTGCCAGCAGCGAATTTACGGAAAAACTGTTTTTT	.	few	TRBV5-5	TRBJ1-4
CASSTRQGRTYEQYF	TGCGCCAGCAGCACACGACAGGGGCGGACATACGAGCAGTACTTC	TRBD1	few	TRBV5-1	TRBJ2-7
CASSLGLETGELFF	TGTGCCAGCAGCTTGGGACTAGAGACCGGGGAGCTGTTTTTT	.	many	TRBV5-6	TRBJ2-2
CASSLAPLYGYTF	TGTGCCAGCAGTTTAGCTCCGCTCTATGGCTACACCTTC	.	.	TRBV12-3/TRBV12-4	TRBJ1-2
CASSLWGLATDTQYF	TGTGCCAGCAGTTTATGGGGACTAGCAACAGATACGCAGTATTTT	TRBD2	.	TRBV27	TRBJ2-3
CATRDPSGEQFF	TGTGCCACCAGGGACCCCTCGGGTGAGCAGTTCTTC	.	few	TRBV6-2/TRBV6-3	TRBJ2-1
CSGWSGTDTQYF	TGCAGTGGATGGAGCGGCACAGATACGCAGTATTTT	.	few	TRBV20-1	TRBJ2-3
CASSPSANQETQYF	TGTGCCAGCTCACCATCAGCTAACCAAGAGACCCAGTACTTC	.	many	TRBV18	TRBJ2-5
CSARRQGGNEQYF	TGCAGTGCTAGAAGACAGGGGGGGAACGAGCAGTACTTC	TRBD1	few	TRBV20-1	TRBJ2-7
CASSPPGQGYEQYF	TGCGCCAGCAGCCCTCCGGGACAGGGGTACGAGCAGTACTTC	TRBD1	many	TRBV5-1	TRBJ2-7
CASSYSGGRGETQYF	TGTGCCAGCAGTTACTCGGGGGGTAGGGGAGAGACCCAGTACTTC	.	many	TRBV6-5	TRBJ2-5
CSARDRWGLAAYQETQYF	TGCAGTGCTAGAGATAGGTGGGGACTAGCGGCCTACCAAGAGACCCAGTACTTC	TRBD2	few	TRBV20-1	TRBJ2-5
CASSHRGGKRFEQFF	TGTGCCAGCAGCCACCGTGGGGGAAAGAGGTTTGAGCAGTTCTTC	.	.	TRBV12-3/TRBV12-4	TRBJ2-1
CASSRGWGPGNTIYF	TGTGCCAGCTCACGGGGCTGGGGTCCCGGAAACACCATATATTTT	.	.	TRBV18	TRBJ1-3
CASRPGPGEETQYF	TGCGCCAGCAGGCCGGGACCCGGGGAGGAGACCCAGTACTTC	.	many	TRBV10-2	TRBJ2-5
CASNDWGWETQYF	TGTGCCAGCAACGACTGGGGGTGGGAGACCCAGTACTTC	.	few	TRBV6-2/TRBV6-3	TRBJ2-5
CAISEPAANTEAFF	TGTGCCATCAGTGAGCCAGCCGCGAACACTGAAGCTTTCTTT	.	few	TRBV10-3	TRBJ1-1
CASSSTGAVSYNEQFF	TGTGCCAGCAGCTCTACAGGGGCGGTCTCCTACAATGAGCAGTTCTTC	TRBD1	.	TRBV3-1	TRBJ2-1
CASPVQYF	TGCGCCAGCCCAGTTCAGTACTTC	.	few	TRBV4-3	TRBJ2-4